Included here is one TCR beta chain sequence, with context. The CDR3 spans 17 residues. V trimming: 0 bases; J trimming: 4 bases; junction bases outside the gene matches: 8. In germline, CDR1 is MGHRA, CDR2 YSYEKL. The data were obtained in a study of blood T cell repertoires in COVID-19. The wider study: From T cells, B-cell-depleted T cells, or PBMCs came the material, which was cDNA or gDNA.

The method was immunoSEQ multiplex PCR; TCRdb's version includes in-frame clones alone and lacks a portion of them. The repertoire holds some 150,000 clones, with roughly 89% as singletons. This chain links TRBV4-1 with TRBJ2-1; 8 nucleotides match TRBD2. This sequence originates from a man aged 50 to 59 with acute or convalescent COVID-19. The sample comprised peripheral blood. The chain's CDR3 is CASSQDRAGTRYNEQFF. In DNA form, the CDR3 reads TGCGCCAGCAGCCAAGATAGAGCCGGGACTAGATACAATGAGCAGTTCTTC.